One TCR beta chain is described in this entry. Seattle researchers signed up patients amid active infection and tracked them longitudinally. CDR1 and CDR2 (germline): SNHLY, FYNNEI. Unmatched junction bases numbered 3, after V lost 8 bases and J lost 0 bases. The CDR3 is 14 residues long. This sample is drawn from a study of blood T cell repertoires in COVID-19. On the study more broadly: Specimens from acute and convalescent COVID-19 originated in the United States, Italy and Spain.

Sequenced by immunoSEQ multiplex PCR; TCRdb stores in-frame clones only, minus some. The sample has some 290,000 clones, roughly 90% seen once; the top ten hold roughly 2.9%. Specimen: peripheral blood. This sequence originates from a woman aged 25-40 years with COVID-19, enrolled during active disease. This chain joins TRBV2 and TRBJ1-4, with TRBD1 matching over 7 bases. The CDR3 region has the DNA TGTGCCAGCCAAGGGACAGCAACTAATGAAAAACTGTTTTTT. It specifies CASQGTATNEKLFF.